The 12 T cell receptor beta chains below come from one sample, sequenced in a study of blood T cell repertoires in COVID-19. Sequencing was performed with immunoSEQ multiplex PCR; in TCRdb, only in-frame clones are kept and a portion is missing. In the table there are some 180,000 clones, over 75% of which are singletons. Material: peripheral blood. Receptor source: an elderly woman with active or convalescent COVID-19.

The chain is built from TRBV9 and TRBJ2-1; D might be TRBD2 (6 bases). The V end was cut by 3 bases, the J end by 7 bases, with 17 bases between. The germline gives CDR1 SGDLS, CDR2 YYNGEE. The length of the CDR3 is 15 residues. DNA of the CDR3: TGTGCCAGCAGCGCGGGACTTCCTTTGGATAATGAGCAGTTCTTC. It encodes CASSAGLPLDNEQFF.

This clone was seen just once. For the CDR3, the DNA is TGTGCCAGCAGCCAAGAACTCACGAACACTGAAGCTTTCTTT. Protein: CASSQELTNTEAFF. The V and J genes are TRBV14 and TRBJ1-1; the D is unclear. The CDR3 length is 14 residues. V was trimmed by 0 bases and J by 1 base, leaving 6 bases between them. Germline CDR1 SGHDN, CDR2 FVKESK. Full variable domain (rest looked up from reference TRBV14 and TRBJ1-1): EAGVTQFPSHSVIEKGQTVTLRCDPISGHDNLYWYRRVMGKEIKFLLHFVKESKQDESGMPNNRFLAERTGGTYSTLKVQPAELEDSGVYFCASSQELTNTEAFFGQGTRLTVV.

This chain connects TRBV10-3 to TRBJ2-5; 8 bases line up with TRBD2. V shed 4 bases and J 2 bases; nucleotides not matched to a gene: 3. Looked up from germline, CDR1 is ENHRY and CDR2 is SYGVKD. The CDR3 is 14 amino acids. The CDR3 sequence is CAISVIAGQETQYF. The DNA for the CDR3 is TGTGCCATCAGTGTAATAGCGGGACAAGAGACCCAGTACTTC.

In DNA form, the CDR3 reads TGTGCCAGCAGCCCGTCGGTGGGACAGGGGGCGCTTGGCTACACCTTC. This gives the protein CASSPSVGQGALGYTF. The genes are TRBV7-2 and TRBJ1-2, with 12 bases aligning to TRBD1. CDR3 length: 16 residues. The J segment lost 7 bases and the V segment lost 5 bases, leaving 11 bases of the junction unmatched. The germline CDR1 and CDR2 sequences are SGHTA and FQGNSA.

V is TRBV19 and J is TRBJ2-2, with TRBD1 matching 9 bases. J was trimmed by 3 bases and V by 7 bases; bases with no gene match: 9. The germline V gene encodes CDR1 LNHDA and CDR2 SQIVND (reference sequence). The CDR3 runs to 16 residues. The CDR3 DNA follows: TGTGCCAGTAAACCAGACAGGGGGAGAGACACCGGGGAGCTGTTTTTT. Protein: CASKPDRGRDTGELFF.

As concerns this clone: The sample contains more than one DNA sequence encoding this CDR3. V gene TRBV19 combines with J gene TRBJ1-2, with D maybe TRBD1 (6 bases). The V gene's germline CDR1 is LNHDA and CDR2 SQIVND (reference sequence). The length of the CDR3 is 12 residues. V was cut by 4 bases and J by 7 bases, with 10 bases left in between. The CDR3 sequence: CASSTRQAGYTF. The CDR3, as DNA: TGTGCCAGTAGTACCCGACAGGCTGGCTACACCTTC.

The chain couples TRBV29-1 to TRBJ2-5, with a weak D call TRBD1 (5 bases). Germline V gene sequence: CDR1 SQVTM, CDR2 ANQGSEA. The CDR3 has 15 amino acids. V lost 6 bases and J lost 2, with 19 bases in between. For the CDR3, the DNA is TGCAGCGTCACCTTGTTCTCGGCAGGGCAAGAGACCCAGTACTTC. Its translation: CSVTLFSAGQETQYF.

The DNA for the CDR3 is TGCAGCGTTGAAGATCGGGCTAGCGGGGAAATAACAGATACGCAGTATTTT. Translation: CSVEDRASGEITDTQYF. The V call is TRBV29-1, the J call TRBJ2-3; 9 bases match TRBD2. Germline assignment: CDR1 SQVTM and CDR2 ANQGSEA. J gave up 3 bases and V 0 bases, and 10 bases lay outside the gene matches. This CDR3 contains 17 residues.

This chain uses TRBV3-1 (or the pseudogene TRBV3-2) with TRBJ2-1, with D possibly matching TRBD1 (5 bases). Trimming took off 0 bases at V and 4 bases at J, with 16 bases between the two ends. Germline CDR1 reads LGHDT; CDR2 reads YNNKEL (reference sequence). The CDR3 is 17 residues long. The CDR3: CASSQDYTDITYNEQFF. CDR3 DNA: TGTGCCAGCAGCCAAGATTATACGGACATAACTTACAATGAGCAGTTCTTC.

This clone turned up a few times. The gene calls are TRBV4-2 and TRBJ2-7; TRBD2 agrees at 8 bases. CDR1 is LGHNA, CDR2 YNFKEQ, per germline. V trimming: 2 bases; J trimming: 3 bases; junction bases outside the gene matches: 6. There are 15 residues in the CDR3. The CDR3 loop reads CASSQSTGGSYEQYF. The DNA for the CDR3 is TGTGCCAGCAGCCAATCGACGGGGGGGAGCTACGAGCAGTACTTC.

The rearrangement links TRBV3-1 (or the pseudogene TRBV3-2) to TRBJ2-3; 9 nucleotides line up with TRBD2. The junction had 8 bases not matched to a gene; V was cut back by 5 bases and J by 5 bases. The germline CDR1 and CDR2 sequences are LGHDT and YNNKEL (reference sequence). This CDR3 comprises 15 residues. CDR3 coding DNA: TGTGCCAGCAGCAGGCTAGCGGGGAGTATAGATACGCAGTATTTT. Translating it yields CASSRLAGSIDTQYF.

The CDR3 region has the DNA TGCGCCAGCAGCATCCAGGGCGACGAGCAGTACTTC. Amino acids: CASSIQGDEQYF. The chain carries TRBV5-1 and TRBJ2-7; tentatively, D is TRBD1 (5 bases). Trimming cost V 4 bases and J 5 bases, with 10 bases left between them. Germline-derived CDR1 and CDR2 are SGHRS and YFSETQ. CDR3 length equals 12 residues.